The present entry profiles one T cell receptor beta chain with its context. What it binds is unknown. This specimen belongs to a study of OX40 agonist ivuxolimab in advanced cancers. Across the study: Given to patients was ivuxolimab, an agonistic anti-OX40 (CD134) antibody. The mean age was roughly 60 years, ranging from 23 to 79, with under 90% of participants male. Study observations and caveats: In a subset of nonresponders, normalized T-cell clonal expansion was also low. CD8+ T cells showed, on average, more clonal expansion than CD4+ cells.

CDR3 length equals 15 residues. Germline V lookup: CDR1 SGHTA, CDR2 FQGNSA. V was pared by 0 bases and J by 15 bases, with 13 bases of the junction left unmatched. This table comes from immunoSEQ multiplex PCR, and its TCRdb copy is limited to in-frame clones, with some not included. The sample includes tens of thousands of clones, 80% to 90% of them seen just once. The chain employs TRBV7-2 and TRBJ2-1; 8 nucleotides align to TRBD2. The material sequenced was CD4+ or CD8+ T cells sorted from blood, taken in a trial of the OX40 agonist ivuxolimab. This clonotype was sampled from an adult with an advanced solid tumor such as melanoma, head and neck, liver or kidney cancer. The CDR3 nucleotides are TGTGCCAGCAGCTTAGCGGGTTGGCGGGAGGCTGTGGGGTTCTTC. Residues: CASSLAGWREAVGFF.